This is a list of T cell receptor beta chains from one sample in a study of T cell responses to AZD1222 COVID-19 vaccine. Produced via immunoSEQ multiplex PCR; TCRdb's table is partial and in-frame only. Here the sample spans around 80,000 clones, 70% to 90% being singletons. The source material was peripheral blood, sampled 28 days after the second AZD1222 dose. These receptors were obtained from an adult who received the AZD1222 COVID-19 vaccine. Each CDR3 is given with its conserved first and last residue. D genes are given only for firm matches. Clone size, where shown, is once, few, many, or a class for clones that have expanded.

TRBV20-1	TRBJ2-5	.	.	TGCAGTGCCAGCTATGAGACCCAGTACTTC	CSASYETQYF
TRBV18	TRBJ1-5	.	.	TGTGCCAGCTCACCAACGGGGGTCGGTCAGCCCCAGCATTTT	CASSPTGVGQPQHF
TRBV11-1	TRBJ2-3	.	.	TGTGCCAGCAGTTCACGGACGGGCACAGATACGCAGTATTTT	CASSSRTGTDTQYF
TRBV6-5	TRBJ2-6	.	.	TGTGCCAGCAGTTACTCGTCTGGGGCCAACGTCCTGACTTTC	CASSYSSGANVLTF
TRBV29-1	TRBJ2-1	.	.	TGCAGCGTTGCTGGGATATTCGGGACCTACAATGAGCAGTTCTTC	CSVAGIFGTYNEQFF
TRBV5-5	TRBJ2-7	few	.	TGTGCCAGCAGCTTGACAGGCTACCTCTCCTACGAGCAGTACTTC	CASSLTGYLSYEQYF
TRBV11-2	TRBJ2-1	.	.	TGTGCCAGCAGCTTACAACGACTGGGAGTCTACAATGAGCAGTTCTTC	CASSLQRLGVYNEQFF
TRBV5-1	TRBJ1-5	.	.	TGCGCCAGCAGCCCTGTGGGGCTTAATCAGCCCCAGCATTTT	CASSPVGLNQPQHF
TRBV6-6	TRBJ1-5	.	.	TGTGCCAGCAGTCAATCGCAGTGGGGCAATCAGCCCCAGCATTTT	CASSQSQWGNQPQHF
TRBV5-4	TRBJ2-2	few	.	TGTGCCAGCAGCTTGACCAGGGGAATCACCGGGGAGCTGTTTTTT	CASSLTRGITGELFF
TRBV6-5	TRBJ2-2	.	.	TGTGCCAGCAGCCGATCCGGGGAGCTGTTTTTT	CASSRSGELFF
TRBV6-2/TRBV6-3	TRBJ1-5	.	.	TGTGCCAGCAGTTACTGTACAGGGTGTAGGGGCAATCAGCCCCAGCATTTT	CASSYCTGCRGNQPQHF
TRBV29-1	TRBJ2-3	.	TRBD1	TGCAGTTCCTCCCCCGGGACAGGGGTGGGTACAGATACGCAGTATTTT	CSSSPGTGVGTDTQYF
TRBV27	TRBJ1-3	.	TRBD1	TGTGCCAGCAGTTCCTGGGACAGGGTCTCTGGAAACACCATATATTTT	CASSSWDRVSGNTIYF
TRBV3-1/TRBV3-2	TRBJ1-2	once	TRBD1	TGTGCCAGCAGCTTCAGGACAGGGGAGTATGGCTACACCTTC	CASSFRTGEYGYTF
TRBV5-8	TRBJ1-1	.	TRBD1	TGTGCCAGCCCCAGGGGGCTTTCGGGGACTGAAGCTTTCTTT	CASPRGLSGTEAFF
TRBV7-6	TRBJ2-6	once	TRBD1	TGTGCCAGCAGCTCTAGGACAGGGGTAACTGGGGCCAACGTCCTGACTTTC	CASSSRTGVTGANVLTF
TRBV27	TRBJ1-2	.	.	TGTGCCAGCGGGCGGGGGGGGTCCTATGGCTACACCTTC	CASGRGGSYGYTF
TRBV3-1/TRBV3-2	TRBJ2-5	.	TRBD2	TGTGCCAGCAGCCGCCGAGGAGCGGGGAACCAAGAGACCCAGTACTTC	CASSRRGAGNQETQYF
TRBV4-1	TRBJ1-2	few	.	TGCGCCAGCACCCCGTCCGGGGGGCACTATGGCTACACCTTC	CASTPSGGHYGYTF
TRBV5-4	TRBJ2-4	.	TRBD1	TGTGCCAGCAGCTTGGGGGACAGGAGCAACATTCAGTACTTC	CASSLGDRSNIQYF
TRBV29-1	TRBJ2-2	once	.	TGCAGCGTTTCAAGGACCGGGGAGCTGTTTTTT	CSVSRTGELFF
TRBV3-1/TRBV3-2	TRBJ2-3	.	TRBD1	TGTGCCAGCAGCCGGACGAAAGGAACTGGACAGGGGAACGCAGATACGCAGTATTTT	CASSRTKGTGQGNADTQYF
TRBV5-1	TRBJ2-7	.	.	TGCGCCAGCAGCTATAGCTCCTACGAGCAGTACTTC	CASSYSSYEQYF
TRBV11-1	TRBJ2-1	once	.	TGTGCCAGCAGCTTAGACCGAAATAATGAGCAGTTCTTC	CASSLDRNNEQFF
TRBV10-3	TRBJ1-2	.	.	TGTGCCATCAGTGATCGGGCTGGCTATGGCTACACCTTC	CAISDRAGYGYTF
TRBV7-3	TRBJ2-1	.	TRBD1	TGTGCCAGCAGCTTAAGGGGACAGGGGACTTACAATGAGCAGTTCTTC	CASSLRGQGTYNEQFF
TRBV10-3	TRBJ1-1	.	TRBD1	TGTGCCAGCGAGGACAGGGGAGTAGATTTGGCGACTGAAGCTTTCTTT	CASEDRGVDLATEAFF
TRBV18	TRBJ2-5	.	.	TGTGCCAGCTCTGGGAGAGCCGGGCCCGTGGAGACCCAGTACTTC	CASSGRAGPVETQYF
TRBV19	TRBJ1-5	.	.	TGTGCCAGTAGTATACAGCCCTATCAGCCCCAGCATTTT	CASSIQPYQPQHF
TRBV24-1	TRBJ2-3	once	.	TGTGCCACCAGTGATTTGCGCAATCCAGATACGCAGTATTTT	CATSDLRNPDTQYF
TRBV19	TRBJ2-7	.	.	TGTGCCAGTAGCTTCATGGGCGCGGCGTACGAGCAGTACTTC	CASSFMGAAYEQYF
TRBV6-1	TRBJ1-5	.	TRBD1	TGTGCCAGCAGTGAGATGGGGTGGGGACAGGGTAATCAGCCCCAGCATTTT	CASSEMGWGQGNQPQHF
TRBV5-6	TRBJ2-1	.	.	TGTGCCAGCAGCTTTACGGGCCGGATAAGCTCCTACAATGAGCAGTTCTTC	CASSFTGRISSYNEQFF
TRBV6-8	TRBJ1-1	.	.	TGTGCCAGCAGTTACATGAACAGCATGAACACTGAAGCTTTCTTT	CASSYMNSMNTEAFF
TRBV6-5	TRBJ2-1	.	TRBD1	TGTGCCAGCAGTCGGACAGGGGATAGTGAGCAGTTCTTC	CASSRTGDSEQFF
TRBV5-6	TRBJ2-1	.	TRBD2	TGTGCCAGCAGCAGGGACTATTACAATGAGCAGTTCTTC	CASSRDYYNEQFF
TRBV2	TRBJ2-7	.	.	TGTGCCAGCCTTCAGGGTGTAGCCTACGAGCAGTACTTC	CASLQGVAYEQYF
TRBV6-1	TRBJ1-5	.	TRBD1	TGTGCCAGCAGTGCGATAGGGGCGAGGACAGGGGTGAAGTTGCCCCAGCATTTT	CASSAIGARTGVKLPQHF
TRBV7-6	TRBJ1-4	.	TRBD1	TGTGCCAGCCGCCCCGGAAGTACAGGGGAGGGGGATGAAAAACTGTTTTTT	CASRPGSTGEGDEKLFF
TRBV5-6	TRBJ1-1	.	.	TGTGCCAGCAGCTTTGTGGGGAGGACTGAAGCTTTCTTT	CASSFVGRTEAFF
TRBV19	TRBJ1-1	few	.	TGTGCCAGTAGTACCATCGACAGTTTGAACACTGAAGCTTTCTTT	CASSTIDSLNTEAFF
TRBV9	TRBJ1-1	.	.	TGTGCCAGCAGCTATGGCAGGAACACTGAAGCTTTCTTT	CASSYGRNTEAFF